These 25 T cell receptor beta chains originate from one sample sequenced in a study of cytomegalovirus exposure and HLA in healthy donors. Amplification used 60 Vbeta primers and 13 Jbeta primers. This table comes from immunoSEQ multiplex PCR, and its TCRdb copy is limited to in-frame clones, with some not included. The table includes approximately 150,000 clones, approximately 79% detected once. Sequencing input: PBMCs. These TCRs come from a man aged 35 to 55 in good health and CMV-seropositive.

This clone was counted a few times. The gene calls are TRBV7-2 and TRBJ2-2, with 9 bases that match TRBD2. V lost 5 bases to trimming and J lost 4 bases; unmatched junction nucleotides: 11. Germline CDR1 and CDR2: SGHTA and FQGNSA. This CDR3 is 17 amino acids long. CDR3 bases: TGTGCCAGCAGCGGAGAGGGTAGCGGGAGTGGCACCGGGGAGCTGTTTTTT. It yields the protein CASSGEGSGSGTGELFF.

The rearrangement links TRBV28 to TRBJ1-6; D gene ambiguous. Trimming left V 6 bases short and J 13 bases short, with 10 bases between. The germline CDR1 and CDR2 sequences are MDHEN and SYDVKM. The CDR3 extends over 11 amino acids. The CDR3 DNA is TGTGCCAGCAGCCCTCGTGGCCCCCTCCACTTT. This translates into CASSPRGPLHF. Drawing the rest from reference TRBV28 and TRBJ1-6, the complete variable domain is DVKVTQSSRYLVKRTGEKVFLECVQDMDHENMFWYRQDPGLGLRLIYFSYDVKMKEKGDIPEGYSVSREKKERFSLILESASTNQTSMYLCASSPRGPLHFGNGTRLTVT.

The DNA for the CDR3 is TGTGCCAGCAGTTTGACAGAACTAAGCTCTGGAAACACCATATATTTT. Translation: CASSLTELSSGNTIYF. The rearrangement links TRBV28 to TRBJ1-3; possible D gene TRBD1, 5 bases. This CDR3 is 16 amino acids long. V gave up 3 bases and J gave up 0 bases, with 12 bases separating them. In germline, CDR1 is MDHEN, CDR2 SYDVKM.

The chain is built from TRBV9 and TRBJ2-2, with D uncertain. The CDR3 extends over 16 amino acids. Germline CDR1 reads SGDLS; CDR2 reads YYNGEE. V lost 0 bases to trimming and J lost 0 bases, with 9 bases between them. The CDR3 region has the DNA TGTGCCAGCAGCGTAGCGAGCCTATCGAACACCGGGGAGCTGTTTTTT. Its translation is CASSVASLSNTGELFF.

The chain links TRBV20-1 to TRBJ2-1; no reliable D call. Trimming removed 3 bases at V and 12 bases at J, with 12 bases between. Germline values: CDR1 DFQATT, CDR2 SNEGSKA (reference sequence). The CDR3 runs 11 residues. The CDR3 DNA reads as TGCAGTGCTAGGGAGCAATTGGGGCAGTTCTTC. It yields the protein CSAREQLGQFF.

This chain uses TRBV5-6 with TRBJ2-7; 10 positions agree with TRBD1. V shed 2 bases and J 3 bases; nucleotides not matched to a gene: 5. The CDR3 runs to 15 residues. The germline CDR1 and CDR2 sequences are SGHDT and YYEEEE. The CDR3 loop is CASSFPGQGNYEQYF. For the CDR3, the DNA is TGTGCCAGCAGCTTCCCGGGACAGGGGAACTACGAGCAGTACTTC.

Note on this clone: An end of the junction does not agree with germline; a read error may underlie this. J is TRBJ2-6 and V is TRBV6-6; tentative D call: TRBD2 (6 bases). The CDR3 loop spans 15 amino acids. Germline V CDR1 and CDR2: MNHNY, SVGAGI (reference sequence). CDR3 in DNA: TGTGTCAGCAGCCCACGGGAGTCTGGGGCCAACGGCCTGACTTTC. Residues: CVSSPRESGANGLTF.

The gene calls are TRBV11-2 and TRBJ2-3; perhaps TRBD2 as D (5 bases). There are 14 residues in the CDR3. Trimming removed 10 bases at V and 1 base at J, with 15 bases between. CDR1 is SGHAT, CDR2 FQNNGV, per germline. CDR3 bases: TGTGCCACTCAGTCGGGGTTCGGCACAGATACGCAGTATTTT. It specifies CATQSGFGTDTQYF.

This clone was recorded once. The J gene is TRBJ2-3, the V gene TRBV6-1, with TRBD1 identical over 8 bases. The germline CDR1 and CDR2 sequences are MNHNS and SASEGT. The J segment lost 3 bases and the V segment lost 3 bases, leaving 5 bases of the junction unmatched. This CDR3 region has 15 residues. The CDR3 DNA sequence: TGTGCCAGCAGTGATCGACAGGGGAGGACAGATACGCAGTATTTT. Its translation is CASSDRQGRTDTQYF.

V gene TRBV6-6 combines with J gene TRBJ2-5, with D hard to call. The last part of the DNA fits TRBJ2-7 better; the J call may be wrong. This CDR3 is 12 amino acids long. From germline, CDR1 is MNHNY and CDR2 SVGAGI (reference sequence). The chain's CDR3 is CASSYPPYEQYF. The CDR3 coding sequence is TGTGCCAGCAGTTACCCCCCATACGAGCAGTACTTC.

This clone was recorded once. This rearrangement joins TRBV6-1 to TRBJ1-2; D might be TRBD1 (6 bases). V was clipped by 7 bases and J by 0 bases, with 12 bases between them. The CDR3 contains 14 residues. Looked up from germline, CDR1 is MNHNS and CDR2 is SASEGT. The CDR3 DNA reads TGTGCCAGCACTAAGGGGGGGCCTAACTATGGCTACACCTTC. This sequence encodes CASTKGGPNYGYTF.

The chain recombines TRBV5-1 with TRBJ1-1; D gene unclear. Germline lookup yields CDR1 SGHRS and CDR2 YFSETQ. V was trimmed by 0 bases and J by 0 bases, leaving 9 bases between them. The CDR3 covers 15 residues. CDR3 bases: TGCGCCAGCAGCTTGGGGGCGATACTGAACACTGAAGCTTTCTTT. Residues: CASSLGAILNTEAFF.

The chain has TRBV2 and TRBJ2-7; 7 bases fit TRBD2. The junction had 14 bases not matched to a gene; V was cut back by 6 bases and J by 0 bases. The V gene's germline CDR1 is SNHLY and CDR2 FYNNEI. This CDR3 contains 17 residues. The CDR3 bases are TGTGCCAGCAGCCGAACGCGGCTAGCGGACTTCTCCTACGAGCAGTACTTC. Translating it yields CASSRTRLADFSYEQYF.

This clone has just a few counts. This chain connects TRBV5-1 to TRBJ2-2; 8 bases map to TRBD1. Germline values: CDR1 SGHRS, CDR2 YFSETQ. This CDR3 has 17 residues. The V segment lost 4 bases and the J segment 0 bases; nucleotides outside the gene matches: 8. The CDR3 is CASSQGQGFPNTGELFF. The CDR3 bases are TGCGCCAGCAGCCAAGGACAGGGTTTTCCGAACACCGGGGAGCTGTTTTTT. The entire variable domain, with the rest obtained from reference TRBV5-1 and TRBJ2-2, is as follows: KAGVTQTPRYLIKTRGQQVTLSCSPISGHRSVSWYQQTPGQGLQFLFEYFSETQRNKGNFPGRFSGRQFSNSRSEMNVSTLELGDSALYLCASSQGQGFPNTGELFFGEGSRLTVL.

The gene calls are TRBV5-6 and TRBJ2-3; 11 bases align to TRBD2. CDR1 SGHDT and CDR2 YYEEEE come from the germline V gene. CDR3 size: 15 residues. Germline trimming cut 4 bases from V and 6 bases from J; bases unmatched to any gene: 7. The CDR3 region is CASSLGLAESDTQYF. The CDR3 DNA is TGTGCCAGCAGCCTGGGACTAGCGGAAAGTGATACGCAGTATTTT.

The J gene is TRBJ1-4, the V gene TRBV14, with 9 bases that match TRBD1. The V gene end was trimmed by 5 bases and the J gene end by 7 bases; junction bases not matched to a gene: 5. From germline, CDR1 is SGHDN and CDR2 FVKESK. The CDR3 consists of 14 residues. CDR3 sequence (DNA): TGTGCCAGCAGCAAAACAGGGGGCGGTGAAAAACTGTTTTTT. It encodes CASSKTGGGEKLFF.

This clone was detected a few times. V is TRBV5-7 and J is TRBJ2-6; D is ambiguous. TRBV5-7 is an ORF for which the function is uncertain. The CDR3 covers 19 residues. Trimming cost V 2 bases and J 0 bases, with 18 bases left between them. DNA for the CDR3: TGTGCCAGCAGCTTACCAAACCGCCTACAGAGCTCTGGGGCCAACGTCCTGACTTTC. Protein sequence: CASSLPNRLQSSGANVLTF.

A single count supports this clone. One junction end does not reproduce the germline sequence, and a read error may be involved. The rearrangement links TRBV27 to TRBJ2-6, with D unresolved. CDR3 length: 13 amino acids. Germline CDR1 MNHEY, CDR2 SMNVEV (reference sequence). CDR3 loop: CASSLTQANGLTF. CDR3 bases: TGTGCCAGCAGTTTAACGCAGGCCAACGGCCTGACTTTC.

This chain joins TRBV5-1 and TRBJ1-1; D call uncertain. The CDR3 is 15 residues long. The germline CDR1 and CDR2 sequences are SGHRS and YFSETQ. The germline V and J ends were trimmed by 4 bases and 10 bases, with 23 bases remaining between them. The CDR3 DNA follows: TGCGCCAGCAGCCAACAAGAGACGGCCGCAGGTGGAGCTTTCTTT. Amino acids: CASSQQETAAGGAFF.

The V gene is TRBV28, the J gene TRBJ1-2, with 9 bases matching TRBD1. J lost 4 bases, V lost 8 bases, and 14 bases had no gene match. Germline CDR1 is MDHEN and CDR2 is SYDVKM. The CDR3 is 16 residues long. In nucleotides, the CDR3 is TGTGCCAGCCGGGGTATGGGACAGGGTTTCATCTATGGCTACACCTTC. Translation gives CASRGMGQGFIYGYTF.

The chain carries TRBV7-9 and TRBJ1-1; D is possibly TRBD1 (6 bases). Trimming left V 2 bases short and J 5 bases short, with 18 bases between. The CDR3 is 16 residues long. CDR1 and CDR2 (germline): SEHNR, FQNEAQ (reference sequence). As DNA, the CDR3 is TGTGCCAGCAGCTTAATTCTCGGGGGGCCTAAGACTGAAGCTTTCTTT. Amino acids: CASSLILGGPKTEAFF.

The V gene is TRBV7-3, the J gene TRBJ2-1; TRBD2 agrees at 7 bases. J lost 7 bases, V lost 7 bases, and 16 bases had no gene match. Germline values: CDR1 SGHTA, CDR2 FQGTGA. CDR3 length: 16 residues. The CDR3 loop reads CASTRGTSETHNEQFF. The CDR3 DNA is TGTGCCAGCACCCGAGGTACTAGCGAGACGCATAATGAGCAGTTCTTC.

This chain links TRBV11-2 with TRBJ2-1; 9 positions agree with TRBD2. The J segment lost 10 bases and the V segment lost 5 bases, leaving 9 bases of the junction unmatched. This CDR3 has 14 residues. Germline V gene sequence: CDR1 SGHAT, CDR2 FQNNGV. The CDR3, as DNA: TGTGCCAGCAGCCAAAGCGGGAGGACGTCCGAGCAGTTCTTC. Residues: CASSQSGRTSEQFF. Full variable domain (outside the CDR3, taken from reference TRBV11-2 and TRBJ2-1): EAGVAQSPRYKIIEKRQSVAFWCNPISGHATLYWYQQILGQGPKLLIQFQNNGVVDDSQLPKDRFSAERLKGVDSTLKIQPAKLEDSAVYLCASSQSGRTSEQFFGPGTRLTVL.

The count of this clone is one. CDR3 coding DNA: TGTGCCAGCAGCAGCAGAGGGGAGACCCAGTACTTC. It specifies CASSSRGETQYF. The gene calls are TRBV7-2 and TRBJ2-5; D perhaps matches TRBD2 (5 bases). The V gene's germline CDR1 is SGHTA and CDR2 FQGNSA. V lost 5 bases, J lost 5 bases, and 9 bases lay in between. The CDR3 extends over 12 amino acids.

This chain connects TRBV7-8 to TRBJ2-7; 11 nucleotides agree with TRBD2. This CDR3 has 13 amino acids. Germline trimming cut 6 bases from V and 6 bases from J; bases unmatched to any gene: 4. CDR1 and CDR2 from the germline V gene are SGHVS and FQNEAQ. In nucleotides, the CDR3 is TGTGCCAGCAGACTAGCGGGAGTGAGCGAGCAGTACTTC. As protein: CASRLAGVSEQYF.